This T cell receptor beta chain was observed in a study of a mutant IDH1 vaccine in newly diagnosed glioma. The overall study: Initiation of the vaccine course occurred 4-6 weeks after radiotherapy alone, or alongside temozolomide cycles. Beforehand, treatment had been radiotherapy, temozolomide, or both; the majority received both.

Germline V gene data show CDR1 as SGHTA and CDR2 as FQGNSA. CDR3 length equals 15 residues. V shed 6 bases, J shed 4 bases, and the junction held 10 bases outside the gene matches. The protocol was immunoSEQ multiplex PCR, while the TCRdb copy is restricted to in-frame clones and leaves out a portion. The repertoire holds some 60,000 clones, with 80% to 90% as singletons. To note about this clone: The antigen is unknown.

Time point meaning: week 5, during vaccination. Topical imiquimod was applied with each vaccine dose, which held 300 ug of mutant IDH1 20-mer peptide. This sequence joins TRBV7-2 and TRBJ2-5, with TRBD2 matching over 8 bases. This material consisted of PBMCs, taken from a glioma patient whose treatment included an IDH1 peptide vaccine. This TCR derives from a woman aged 40 to 49 with glioma. CDR3 region: CASSFSGASGETQYF. The CDR3 DNA sequence: TGTGCCAGCAGTTTTAGCGGGGCGTCCGGAGAGACCCAGTACTTC.